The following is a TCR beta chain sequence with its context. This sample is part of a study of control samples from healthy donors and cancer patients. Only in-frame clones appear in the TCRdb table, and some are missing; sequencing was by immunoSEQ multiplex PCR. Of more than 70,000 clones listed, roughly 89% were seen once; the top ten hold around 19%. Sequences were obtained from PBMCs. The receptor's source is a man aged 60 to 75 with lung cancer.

CDR3 in amino acids: CASSYRGAEAFF. CDR3 coding DNA: TGTGCCAGCAGCTATCGAGGGGCTGAAGCTTTCTTT. V and J are TRBV3-1 (or the pseudogene TRBV3-2) and TRBJ1-1, with a weak D call TRBD1 (5 bases). The V gene lost 5 bases and the J gene lost 6 bases, with 10 bases spanning the gap. The CDR3 length is 12 residues. Germline V lookup: CDR1 LGHDT, CDR2 YNNKEL (reference sequence).